Sequencing of this TCR beta chain was carried out in a study of T cell changes during pregnancy in multiple sclerosis. The J segment lost 1 base and the V segment lost 4 bases, leaving 4 bases of the junction unmatched. The germline gives CDR1 SNHLY, CDR2 FYNNEI. The CDR3 runs to 15 residues. The assay was immunoSEQ multiplex PCR, and TCRdb's table has in-frame clones only and misses some. This table has 50,000 or so clones, approximately 92% appearing once. The clonotype originates from a female donor with multiple sclerosis, enrolled in a pregnancy study. The material was CD4+ T cells from peripheral blood mononuclear cells, obtained in the third trimester of pregnancy. The genes are TRBV2 and TRBJ1-1, with 9 bases lining up with TRBD1. CDR3 amino acids: CASSGTGETNTEAFF. The DNA for the CDR3 is TGTGCCAGCAGTGGGACAGGGGAAACGAACACTGAAGCTTTCTTT.